This entry lists 22 T cell receptor beta chains sequenced from one sample in a study of blood T cell repertoires in COVID-19. Sequencing used immunoSEQ multiplex PCR; TCRdb keeps in-frame clones, though not all of them. The table lists under 300,000 clones, roughly nine tenths of them singletons. Sequencing was done on a sample of peripheral blood. Receptor source: a man between 50 and 59 years old with acute or convalescent COVID-19.

The rearrangement links TRBV12-5 to TRBJ1-1; tentatively, D is TRBD1 (5 bases). This CDR3 comprises 14 residues. Germline V gene lookup returns CDR1 LGHNT and CDR2 FRNRAP. V lost 2 bases and J lost 5, with 12 bases in between. Here the CDR3 DNA reads TGTGCTAGTGGTTTGAGCGGGGCGGTTACTGAAGCTTTCTTT. It is translated as CASGLSGAVTEAFF.

V usage is TRBV6-5 and J usage is TRBJ2-1; D uncertain. V was cut by 6 bases and J by 9 bases, with 21 bases left in between. The CDR3 is made up of 15 amino acids. The germline CDR1 and CDR2 sequences are MNHEY and SVGAGI. This CDR3 is CASRADLVLHAEQFF. CDR3 nucleotide sequence: TGTGCCAGCAGGGCCGACTTAGTGCTACATGCTGAGCAGTTCTTC.

V gene TRBV6-5 combines with J gene TRBJ1-1, with 9 positions matching TRBD1. The CDR3 loop spans 12 amino acids. The germline CDR1 and CDR2 sequences are MNHEY and SVGAGI. V lost 6 bases and J lost 11; bases outside the gene matches: 7. In nucleotides, the CDR3 is TGTGCCAGCAGCTACCACGGACAGGGGGCTTTCTTT. It yields the protein CASSYHGQGAFF.

This rearrangement joins TRBV7-9 to TRBJ1-2, with 9 bases aligning to TRBD1. Germline assignment: CDR1 SEHNR and CDR2 FQNEAQ (reference sequence). With V trimmed by 1 base and J by 1 base, 4 bases remained unmatched. CDR3 length: 16 residues. CDR3 nucleotide sequence: TGTGCCAGCAGCTTAGGGGACAGGGCGTTTAACTATGGCTACACCTTC. As protein: CASSLGDRAFNYGYTF.

This rearrangement joins TRBV5-6 to TRBJ1-1; TRBD1 aligns across 7 bases. Trimming removed 2 bases from V and 0 bases from J; junction bases left unmatched: 10. The germline gives CDR1 SGHDT, CDR2 YYEEEE. CDR3 size: 17 residues. CDR3 nucleotide sequence: TGTGCCAGCAGCTTTGAGGGGGGACAGCCCCTGAACACTGAAGCTTTCTTT. This codes for CASSFEGGQPLNTEAFF.

The chain uses TRBV18 and TRBJ1-2; D call uncertain. Germline V gene data show CDR1 as KGHSH and CDR2 as LQKENI. The CDR3 sequence is 14 residues long. Between the trimmed V and J ends, which lost 4 bases and 8 bases, there was a span of 17 bases. The CDR3 DNA reads as TGTGCCAGCTCACGGACCGGGGAGGGAGGAGGCTACACCTTC. This codes for CASSRTGEGGGYTF.

V is TRBV30 and J is TRBJ1-4; 7 bases match TRBD1. V lost 0 bases, J lost 4 bases, and 2 bases stayed unmatched. Germline V gives CDR1 GTSNPN, CDR2 SVGIG (reference sequence). The CDR3 extends over 14 amino acids. The CDR3 coding sequence is TGTGCCTGGAGTGTGACAGGGAGTAATGAAAAACTGTTTTTT. Amino acid sequence: CAWSVTGSNEKLFF.

The genes are TRBV13 and TRBJ1-4, with D uncertain. CDR1 and CDR2 from the germline V gene are PRHDT and FYEKMQ (reference sequence). The CDR3 consists of 14 residues. V was cut by 5 bases and J by 5 bases, with 12 bases left in between. The CDR3 DNA follows: TGTGCCAGCAGCCTCGGGAGGGTGAATGAAAAACTGTTTTTT. This translates into CASSLGRVNEKLFF.

The chain combines TRBV19 with TRBJ1-1; tentatively, D is TRBD1 (5 bases). CDR3 size: 15 residues. Trimming pared 7 bases from V and 7 bases from J, leaving 22 bases between. Germline V gene data show CDR1 as LNHDA and CDR2 as SQIVND (reference sequence). The CDR3 region is CASIGTHQVVGEAFF. For the CDR3, the DNA is TGTGCCAGTATTGGGACTCACCAGGTGGTGGGTGAAGCTTTCTTT.

The CDR3 sequence is CSASRGGGPYNEQFF. In nucleotides, the CDR3 is TGCAGTGCTAGTAGGGGCGGGGGGCCGTACAATGAGCAGTTCTTC. The chain recombines TRBV20-1 with TRBJ2-1; 8 nucleotides align to TRBD2. This CDR3 comprises 15 residues. J was trimmed by 4 bases and V by 3 bases; bases with no gene match: 8. Germline-derived CDR1 and CDR2 are DFQATT and SNEGSKA (reference sequence).

The chain carries TRBV2 and TRBJ1-1, with TRBD1 identical over 9 bases. The CDR3 length is 12 residues. The junction had 5 bases not matched to a gene; V was cut back by 10 bases and J by 5 bases. CDR1 and CDR2 (germline): SNHLY, FYNNEI. The CDR3 DNA sequence: TGTGCCACACAGGGGGCCGTTACTGAAGCTTTCTTT. Encoded protein: CATQGAVTEAFF. Based on the CDR3 plus reference TRBV2 and TRBJ1-1, the full variable domain is EPEVTQTPSHQVTQMGQEVILRCVPISNHLYFYWYRQILGQKVEFLVSFYNNEISEKSEIFDDQFSVERPDGSNFTLKIRSTKLEDSAMYFCATQGAVTEAFFGQGTRLTVV.

V and J are TRBV9 and TRBJ2-2; D perhaps matches TRBD2 (6 bases). Germline CDR1 and CDR2: SGDLS and YYNGEE. V was shortened by 4 bases and J by 2 bases, with 12 bases between the two germline ends. There are 15 residues in the CDR3. This CDR3 is CASSPTGRNTGELFF. The CDR3 DNA reads as TGTGCCAGCAGCCCGACCGGGAGAAACACCGGGGAGCTGTTTTTT.

The chain uses TRBV29-1 and TRBJ1-5; 8 nucleotides agree with TRBD1. The trim removed 7 bases at V and 5 bases at J, leaving 7 bases unmatched. Germline CDR1 and CDR2: SQVTM and ANQGSEA. CDR3 length: 13 amino acids. The CDR3 sequence is CSAAQGDYQPQHF. The DNA for the CDR3 is TGCAGCGCCGCACAGGGGGACTATCAGCCCCAGCATTTT.

The chain carries TRBV3-1 (or the pseudogene TRBV3-2) and TRBJ1-2, with D possibly TRBD1 on 6 matching bases. Per the germline V gene, CDR1 is LGHDT and CDR2 is YNNKEL (reference sequence). The germline V and J ends were trimmed by 5 bases and 3 bases, with 7 bases remaining between them. The CDR3 is made up of 12 amino acids. The CDR3 DNA reads TGTGCCAGCAGCGAGGGGGACTATGGCTACACCTTC. Translation gives CASSEGDYGYTF.

This sequence joins TRBV3-1 (or the pseudogene TRBV3-2) and TRBJ2-4, with D perhaps TRBD2 (5 bases). Per the germline V gene, CDR1 is LGHDT and CDR2 is YNNKEL (reference sequence). V was trimmed by 3 bases and J by 5 bases, leaving 8 bases between them. The CDR3 totals 13 residues. CDR3 in DNA: TGTGCCAGCAGCCACCGGACTCAAAACATTCAGTACTTC. It specifies CASSHRTQNIQYF.

The gene calls are TRBV11-2 and TRBJ2-7, with D perhaps matching TRBD1 (6 bases). The CDR3 covers 18 residues. CDR1 is SGHAT and CDR2 is FQNNGV in the germline V gene. V was trimmed by 1 base and J by 0 bases, leaving 19 bases between them. In DNA, the CDR3 is TGTGCCAGCAGCTTAGTCCACTTAACAGGGTTTATCTCCTACGAGCAGTACTTC. It is translated as CASSLVHLTGFISYEQYF.

The genes are TRBV6-6 and TRBJ2-1; 8 bases line up with TRBD2. Trimming took 11 bases from V and 9 from J; bases not matched to a gene: 12. In germline, CDR1 is MNHNY, CDR2 SVGAGI (reference sequence). This CDR3 is 13 amino acids long. The CDR3 DNA reads TGTGCCGTTAAAGGAGGCGGGGGGTCTGAGCAGTTCTTC. Protein sequence: CAVKGGGGSEQFF.

This clone was detected only once. The chain joins TRBV30 to TRBJ2-7, with 8 bases that match TRBD2. The germline V gene has CDR1 GTSNPN and CDR2 SVGIG (reference sequence). V lost 0 bases to trimming and J lost 0 bases; unmatched junction nucleotides: 10. CDR3 length equals 17 residues. CDR3 protein: CAWSVPLAGRSSYEQYF. CDR3 DNA: TGTGCCTGGAGTGTACCATTAGCGGGAAGAAGCTCCTACGAGCAGTACTTC.

V usage is TRBV3-1 (or the pseudogene TRBV3-2) and J usage is TRBJ1-1; tentative D call: TRBD1 (6 bases). Trimming removed 5 bases from V and 5 bases from J, with 12 bases in between. Germline V gene data show CDR1 as LGHDT and CDR2 as YNNKEL (reference sequence). CDR3 length: 13 amino acids. The CDR3 DNA sequence: TGTGCCAGCAGCTTACAGGGATGGACTGAAGCTTTCTTT. This gives the protein CASSLQGWTEAFF.

The V gene is TRBV4-1, the J gene TRBJ1-2, with D unclear. This CDR3 has 13 amino acids. The germline V gene has CDR1 MGHRA and CDR2 YSYEKL. The V end was cut by 0 bases, the J end by 5 bases, with 7 bases between. DNA of the CDR3: TGCGCCAGCAGCCAAGATAAGGAGTATGGCTACACCTTC. It encodes CASSQDKEYGYTF.

This chain joins TRBV24-1 and TRBJ2-1, with 8 bases lining up with TRBD1. The CDR3 covers 16 residues. The germline CDR1 and CDR2 sequences are KGHDR and SFDVKD. Trimming cost V 2 bases and J 7 bases; bases outside gene matches: 9. The DNA for the CDR3 is TGTGCCACCAGTGATTCAGGGGGCGCAAGCAAAAATGAGCAGTTCTTC. It yields the protein CATSDSGGASKNEQFF.

The rearrangement joins TRBV7-9 to TRBJ2-5; possible D gene TRBD2, 5 bases. Trimming stripped 0 bases from V and 3 bases from J, with 17 bases between. This CDR3 region has 17 residues. Germline CDR1 SEHNR, CDR2 FQNEAQ (reference sequence). The CDR3 loop reads CASSLAPTGVFEETQYF. CDR3 nucleotides: TGTGCCAGCAGCTTAGCGCCCACCGGGGTTTTTGAAGAGACCCAGTACTTC. Using reference TRBV7-9 and TRBJ2-5 for the parts outside the CDR3, the full variable domain is DTGVSQNPRHKITKRGQNVTFRCDPISEHNRLYWYRQTLGQGPEFLTYFQNEAQLEKSRLLSDRFSAERPKGSFSTLEIQRTEQGDSAMYLCASSLAPTGVFEETQYFGPGTRLLVL.